The 3 T cell receptor beta chains in this list originate from one sample, sequenced in a study of TIL therapy for anti-PD-1-resistant metastatic lung cancer. The time point denotes: pre-treatment sample, taken before nivolumab and TIL therapy. Tumor tissue came from excised metastases, mostly pleural nodules or supraclavicular lymph nodes. This was the immunoSEQ v3 assay. Data came from immunoSEQ multiplex PCR; TCRdb stores just in-frame clones and leaves some out. The table records 95,000 or so clones, about 71% of them present only once. The sequences come from tumor tissue, collected at baseline. The receptors come from a person between 30 and 80 years old with non-small cell lung cancer.

The chain carries TRBV7-2 and TRBJ2-7, with 7 positions matching TRBD1. V dropped 3 bases and J dropped 0; count of bases not matched to a gene: 2. From germline, CDR1 is SGHTA and CDR2 FQGNSA. CDR3 length equals 14 residues. The CDR3 protein is CASSLGTASYEQYF. The CDR3 bases are TGTGCCAGCAGCTTGGGGACAGCCTCCTACGAGCAGTACTTC.

This chain links TRBV7-3 with TRBJ2-2, with 8 bases lining up with TRBD1. Trimming took 2 bases from V and 3 from J; bases not matched to a gene: 5. CDR3 length: 16 residues. The germline gives CDR1 SGHTA, CDR2 FQGTGA. The CDR3 reads CASSLGRGPYTGELFF. In DNA, the CDR3 is TGTGCCAGCAGCTTAGGCAGGGGGCCATACACCGGGGAGCTGTTTTTT.

J is TRBJ2-7 and V is TRBV12-3 or TRBV12-4, with D uncertain. Trimming pared 2 bases from V and 4 bases from J, leaving 3 bases between. This CDR3 region has 11 residues. CDR3 DNA sequence: TGTGCCAGCAGTTTATTTTACGAGCAGTACTTC. Residues: CASSLFYEQYF.